A single sample gave rise to the 2 T cell receptor beta chains below, sequenced in a study of blood T cell repertoires in COVID-19. Clones were read by immunoSEQ multiplex PCR, and TCRdb kept only the in-frame ones, dropping some. The sample yields about 92,000 clones, around 90% seen once. The sequenced material came from peripheral blood. The receptors were sampled from a woman aged 55-75 years with COVID-19, enrolled during active disease.

The chain carries TRBV6-6 and TRBJ1-2; D possibly corresponds to TRBD1 (5 bases). Trimming took 6 bases from V and 8 from J, leaving 19 bases between them. CDR1 and CDR2 from the germline V gene are MNHNY and SVGAGI (reference sequence). CDR3 size: 14 residues. The CDR3 here is CASSHENVRGGYTF. The CDR3 nucleotides are TGTGCCAGCAGCCACGAGAACGTTAGGGGAGGCTACACCTTC.

This rearrangement joins TRBV9 to TRBJ1-2, with TRBD1 matching over 8 bases. This CDR3 is 12 amino acids long. Germline V lookup: CDR1 SGDLS, CDR2 YYNGEE. V gave up 8 bases and J gave up 7 bases; unmatched junction bases: 7. The CDR3 region has the DNA TGTGCCAGTTCCGGACAGGGCACTGGCTACACCTTC. Its protein is CASSGQGTGYTF.